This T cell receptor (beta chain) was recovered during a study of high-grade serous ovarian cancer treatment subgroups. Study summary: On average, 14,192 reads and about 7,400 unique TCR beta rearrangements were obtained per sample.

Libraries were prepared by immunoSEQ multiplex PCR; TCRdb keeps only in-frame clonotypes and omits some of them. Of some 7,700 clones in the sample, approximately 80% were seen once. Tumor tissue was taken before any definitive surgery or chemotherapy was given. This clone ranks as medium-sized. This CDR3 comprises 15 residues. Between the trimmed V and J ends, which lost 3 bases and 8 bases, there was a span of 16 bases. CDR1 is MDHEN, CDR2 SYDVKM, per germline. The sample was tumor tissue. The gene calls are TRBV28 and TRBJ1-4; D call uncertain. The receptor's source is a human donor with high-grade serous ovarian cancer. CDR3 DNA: TGTGCCAGCAGTTTCGCGTGGGTAGAGGACGAAAAACTGTTTTTT. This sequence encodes CASSFAWVEDEKLFF.